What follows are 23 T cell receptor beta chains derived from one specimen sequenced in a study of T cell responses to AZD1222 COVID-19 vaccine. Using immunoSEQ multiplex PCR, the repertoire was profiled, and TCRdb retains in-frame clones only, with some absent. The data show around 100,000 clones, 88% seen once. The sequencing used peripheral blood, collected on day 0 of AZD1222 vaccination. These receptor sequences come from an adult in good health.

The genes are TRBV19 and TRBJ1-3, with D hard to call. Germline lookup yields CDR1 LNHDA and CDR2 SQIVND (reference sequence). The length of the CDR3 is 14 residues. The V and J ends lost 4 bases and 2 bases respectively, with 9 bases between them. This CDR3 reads CASSRGLTGNTIYF. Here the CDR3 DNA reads TGTGCCAGTAGTAGAGGGTTAACTGGAAACACCATATATTTT.

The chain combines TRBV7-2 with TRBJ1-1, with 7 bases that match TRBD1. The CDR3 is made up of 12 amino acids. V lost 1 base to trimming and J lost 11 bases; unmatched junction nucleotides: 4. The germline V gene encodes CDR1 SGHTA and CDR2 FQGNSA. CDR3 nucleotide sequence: TGTGCCAGCAGCTTAGGACAGGGACGGGCTTTCTTT. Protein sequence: CASSLGQGRAFF.

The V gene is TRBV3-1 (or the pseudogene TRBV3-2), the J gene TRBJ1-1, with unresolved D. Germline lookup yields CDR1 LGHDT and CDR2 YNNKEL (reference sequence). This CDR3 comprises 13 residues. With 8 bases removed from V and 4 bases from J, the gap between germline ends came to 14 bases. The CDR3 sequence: CASAQSSLTEAFF. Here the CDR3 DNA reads TGTGCCAGCGCCCAAAGTTCTCTCACTGAAGCTTTCTTT.

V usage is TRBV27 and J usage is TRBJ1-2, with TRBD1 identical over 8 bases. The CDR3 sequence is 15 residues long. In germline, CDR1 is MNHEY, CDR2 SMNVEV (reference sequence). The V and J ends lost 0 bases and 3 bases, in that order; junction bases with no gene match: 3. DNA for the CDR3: TGTGCCAGCAGTTTATCGGGACAGGTGGACTATGGCTACACCTTC. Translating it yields CASSLSGQVDYGYTF.

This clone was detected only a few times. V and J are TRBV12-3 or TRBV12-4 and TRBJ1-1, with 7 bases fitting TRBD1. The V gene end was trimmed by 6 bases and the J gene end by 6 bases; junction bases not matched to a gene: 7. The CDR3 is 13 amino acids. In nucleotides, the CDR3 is TGTGCCAGCAGGACGGGGACAGCCTCTGAAGCTTTCTTT. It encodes CASRTGTASEAFF.

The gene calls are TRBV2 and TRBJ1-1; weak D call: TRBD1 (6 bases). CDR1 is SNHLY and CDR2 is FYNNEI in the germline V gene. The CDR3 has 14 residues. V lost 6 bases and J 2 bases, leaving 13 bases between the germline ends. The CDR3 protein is CASRGRGANTEAFF. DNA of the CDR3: TGTGCCAGCAGGGGGAGGGGGGCTAACACTGAAGCTTTCTTT.

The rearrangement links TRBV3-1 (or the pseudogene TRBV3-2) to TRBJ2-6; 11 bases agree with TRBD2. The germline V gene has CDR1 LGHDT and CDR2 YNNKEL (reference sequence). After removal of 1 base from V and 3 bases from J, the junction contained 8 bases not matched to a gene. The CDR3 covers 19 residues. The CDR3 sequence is CASSQVSGRASVGANVLTF. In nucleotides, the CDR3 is TGTGCCAGCAGCCAAGTTAGCGGGAGGGCCTCGGTTGGGGCCAACGTCCTGACTTTC.

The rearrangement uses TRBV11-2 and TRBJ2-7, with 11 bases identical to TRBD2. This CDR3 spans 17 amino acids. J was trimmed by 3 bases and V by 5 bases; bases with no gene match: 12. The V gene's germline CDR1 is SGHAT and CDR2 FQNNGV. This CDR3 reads CASSTLAGGRSDYEQYF. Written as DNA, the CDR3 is TGTGCCAGCAGCACGTTAGCGGGAGGGCGGTCTGACTACGAGCAGTACTTC.

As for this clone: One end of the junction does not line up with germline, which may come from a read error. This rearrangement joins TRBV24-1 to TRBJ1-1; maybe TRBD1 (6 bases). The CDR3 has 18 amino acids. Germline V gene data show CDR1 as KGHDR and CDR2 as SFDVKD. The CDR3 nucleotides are TGTGCCACCCTCACCGGGACAATCGTCGCTATTATGAACATTGAAGCTTTCTTT. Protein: CATLTGTIVAIMNIEAFF.

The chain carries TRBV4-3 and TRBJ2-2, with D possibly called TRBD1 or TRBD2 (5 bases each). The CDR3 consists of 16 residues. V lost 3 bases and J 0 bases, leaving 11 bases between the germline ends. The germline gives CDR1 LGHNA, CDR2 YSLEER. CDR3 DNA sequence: TGCGCCAGCAGCCACCTCTGGGGGACGAACACCGGGGAGCTGTTTTTT. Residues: CASSHLWGTNTGELFF.

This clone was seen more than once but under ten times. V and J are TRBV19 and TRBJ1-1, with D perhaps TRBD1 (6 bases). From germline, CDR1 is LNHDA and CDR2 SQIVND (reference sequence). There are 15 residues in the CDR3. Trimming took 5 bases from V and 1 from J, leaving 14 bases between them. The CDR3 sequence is CASSLQGRANTEAFF. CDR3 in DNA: TGTGCCAGTAGTTTACAGGGTAGGGCGAACACTGAAGCTTTCTTT.

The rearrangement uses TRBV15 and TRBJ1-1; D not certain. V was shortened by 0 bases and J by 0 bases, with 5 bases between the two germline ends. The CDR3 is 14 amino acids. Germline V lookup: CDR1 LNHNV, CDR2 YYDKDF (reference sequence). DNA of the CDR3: TGTGCCACCAGCAGAGACACGGTGAACACTGAAGCTTTCTTT. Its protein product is CATSRDTVNTEAFF. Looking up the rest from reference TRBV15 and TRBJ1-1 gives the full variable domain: DAMVIQNPRYQVTQFGKPVTLSCSQTLNHNVMYWYQQKSSQAPKLLFHYYDKDFNNEADTPDNFQSRRPNTSFCFLDIRSPGLGDTAMYLCATSRDTVNTEAFFGQGTRLTVV.

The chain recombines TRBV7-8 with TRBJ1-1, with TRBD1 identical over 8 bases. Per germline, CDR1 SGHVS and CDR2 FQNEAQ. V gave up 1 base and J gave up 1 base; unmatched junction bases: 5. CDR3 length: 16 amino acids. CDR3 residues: CASSLGPGGANTEAFF. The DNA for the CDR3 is TGTGCCAGCAGCTTAGGCCCAGGGGGCGCGAACACTGAAGCTTTCTTT.

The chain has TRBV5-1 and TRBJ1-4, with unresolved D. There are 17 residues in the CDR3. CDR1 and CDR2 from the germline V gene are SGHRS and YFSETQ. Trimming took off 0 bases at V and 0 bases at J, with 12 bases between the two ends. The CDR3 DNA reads TGCGCCAGCAGCTTGGCCGGGGATGGTGCAACTAATGAAAAACTGTTTTTT. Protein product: CASSLAGDGATNEKLFF.

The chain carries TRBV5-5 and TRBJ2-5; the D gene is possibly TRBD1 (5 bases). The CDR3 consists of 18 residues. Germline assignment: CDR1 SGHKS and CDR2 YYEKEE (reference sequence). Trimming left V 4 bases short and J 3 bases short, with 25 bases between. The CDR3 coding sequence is TGTGCCAGCAGCCCGGACCCCGCAGGGAAATTAAGTGAAGAGACCCAGTACTTC. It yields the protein CASSPDPAGKLSEETQYF.

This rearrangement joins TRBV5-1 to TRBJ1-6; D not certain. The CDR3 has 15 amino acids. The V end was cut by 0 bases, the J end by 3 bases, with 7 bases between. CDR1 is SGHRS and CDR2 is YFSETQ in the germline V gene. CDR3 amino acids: CASSLGNDYNSPLHF. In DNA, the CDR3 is TGCGCCAGCAGCTTGGGGAATGACTATAATTCACCCCTCCACTTT.

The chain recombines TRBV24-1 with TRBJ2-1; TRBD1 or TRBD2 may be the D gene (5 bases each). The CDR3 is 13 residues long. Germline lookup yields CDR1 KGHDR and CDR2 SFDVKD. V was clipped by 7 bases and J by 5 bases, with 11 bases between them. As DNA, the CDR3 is TGTGCCACCAGCTCGGGGCCGAACAATGAGCAGTTCTTC. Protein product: CATSSGPNNEQFF.

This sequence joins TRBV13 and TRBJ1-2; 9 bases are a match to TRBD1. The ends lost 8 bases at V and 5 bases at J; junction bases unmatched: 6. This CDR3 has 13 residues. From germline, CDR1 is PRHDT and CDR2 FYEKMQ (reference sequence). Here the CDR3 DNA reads TGTGCCAGCGGACAGGGGCGGGAGTATGGCTACACCTTC. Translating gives CASGQGREYGYTF.

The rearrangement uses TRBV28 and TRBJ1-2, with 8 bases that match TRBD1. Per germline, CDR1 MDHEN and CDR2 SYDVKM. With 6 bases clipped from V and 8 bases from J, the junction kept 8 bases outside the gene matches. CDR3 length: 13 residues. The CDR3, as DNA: TGTGCCAGCAGCGTGGGACAGGAATCCGGCTACACCTTC. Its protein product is CASSVGQESGYTF.

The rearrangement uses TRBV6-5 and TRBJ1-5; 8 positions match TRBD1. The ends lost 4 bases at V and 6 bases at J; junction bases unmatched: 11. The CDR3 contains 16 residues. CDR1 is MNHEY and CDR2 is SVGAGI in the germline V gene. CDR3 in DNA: TGTGCCAGCAGTTCTACCACAGGGGGATCTTTTCAGCCCCAGCATTTT. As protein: CASSSTTGGSFQPQHF.

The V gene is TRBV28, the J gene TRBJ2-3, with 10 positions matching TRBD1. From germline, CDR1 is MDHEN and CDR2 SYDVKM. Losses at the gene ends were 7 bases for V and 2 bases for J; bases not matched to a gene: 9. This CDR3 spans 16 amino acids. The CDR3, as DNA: TGTGCCAGCACTCACCCCGGGACAGGGGTCACAGATACGCAGTATTTT. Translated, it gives CASTHPGTGVTDTQYF.

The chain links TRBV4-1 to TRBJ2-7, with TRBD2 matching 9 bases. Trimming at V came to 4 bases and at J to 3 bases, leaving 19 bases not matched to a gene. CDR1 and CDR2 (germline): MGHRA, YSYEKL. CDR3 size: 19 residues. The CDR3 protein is CASSPGGRSKAGGHYEQYF. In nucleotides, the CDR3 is TGCGCCAGCAGCCCCGGGGGACGATCAAAAGCGGGAGGACACTACGAGCAGTACTTC.

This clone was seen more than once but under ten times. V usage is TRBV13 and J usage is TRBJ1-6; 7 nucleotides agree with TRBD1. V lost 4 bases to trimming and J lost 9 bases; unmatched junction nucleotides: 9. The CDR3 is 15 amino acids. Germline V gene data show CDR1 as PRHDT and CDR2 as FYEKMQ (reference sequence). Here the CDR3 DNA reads TGTGCCAGCAGCTACCGGGACAGAGCTCCTTCACCCCTCCACTTT. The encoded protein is CASSYRDRAPSPLHF.